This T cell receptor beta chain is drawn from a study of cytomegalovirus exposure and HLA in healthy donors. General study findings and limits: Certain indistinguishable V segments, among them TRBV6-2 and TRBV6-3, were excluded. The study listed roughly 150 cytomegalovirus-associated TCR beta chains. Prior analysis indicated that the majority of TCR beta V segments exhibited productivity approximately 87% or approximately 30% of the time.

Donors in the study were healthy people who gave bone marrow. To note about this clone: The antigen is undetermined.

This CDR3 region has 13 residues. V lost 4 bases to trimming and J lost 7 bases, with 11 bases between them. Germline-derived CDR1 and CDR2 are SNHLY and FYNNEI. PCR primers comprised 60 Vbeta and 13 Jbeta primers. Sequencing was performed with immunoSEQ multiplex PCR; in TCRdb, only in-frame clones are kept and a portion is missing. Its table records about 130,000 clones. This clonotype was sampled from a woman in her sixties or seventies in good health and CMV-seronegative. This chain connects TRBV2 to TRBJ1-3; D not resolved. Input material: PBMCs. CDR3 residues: CASSVRPYNTIYF. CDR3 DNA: TGTGCCAGCAGTGTACGTCCCTATAACACCATATATTTT.